This T cell receptor (beta chain) is drawn from a study of T-cell memory formation after mild COVID-19. The CDR3 has 13 residues. Trimming shortened V by 3 bases and J by 7 bases, and 11 bases separated the two germline ends. Germline V gene lookup returns CDR1 SGHTA and CDR2 FQGNSA. Via MiXCR, TCRdb re-called the 5' RACE reads, giving one row per CDR3 protein. The sample includes about 180,000 distinct CDR3 sequences, roughly 18% seen only once; the top ten take 3.9%. This chain uses TRBV7-2 with TRBJ2-3; tentatively, D is TRBD1 (6 bases). This receptor was taken from a young man who had mild COVID-19 (a few samples of this study predate the infection). Cell type and time point are not known. The sequenced material came from PBMCs or a T cell subset sorted from them (not recorded which). The CDR3 sequence: CASSFGQINTQYF. CDR3 sequence (DNA): TGTGCCAGCAGCTTTGGACAGATCAATACGCAGTATTTT.